This record looks at one T cell receptor beta chain sequence and its context. Its specificity is not known. Measured with immunoSEQ multiplex PCR; TCRdb has only the in-frame clones, and not every one. The table includes 80,000 or so clones, about 90% detected once. This specimen belongs to a study of brain T cells in children with intractable seizures. Study conclusions and caveats: Absence of clones before surgery may stem from lower sequencing depth.

At least one anti-epileptic drug was given before surgery. The length of the CDR3 is 13 residues. V lost 4 bases and J lost 8; bases outside the gene matches: 7. Germline lookup yields CDR1 MGHRA and CDR2 YSYEKL. The rearrangement joins TRBV4-1 to TRBJ1-2, with 7 bases identical to TRBD1. The receptor was isolated from a girl aged 2-15 years with Rasmussen encephalitis and intractable seizures. The material sequenced was peripheral blood, taken at surgery. The CDR3 region is CASSLTGVLGYTF. In DNA form, the CDR3 reads TGCGCCAGCAGCCTTACAGGGGTCCTGGGCTACACCTTC.